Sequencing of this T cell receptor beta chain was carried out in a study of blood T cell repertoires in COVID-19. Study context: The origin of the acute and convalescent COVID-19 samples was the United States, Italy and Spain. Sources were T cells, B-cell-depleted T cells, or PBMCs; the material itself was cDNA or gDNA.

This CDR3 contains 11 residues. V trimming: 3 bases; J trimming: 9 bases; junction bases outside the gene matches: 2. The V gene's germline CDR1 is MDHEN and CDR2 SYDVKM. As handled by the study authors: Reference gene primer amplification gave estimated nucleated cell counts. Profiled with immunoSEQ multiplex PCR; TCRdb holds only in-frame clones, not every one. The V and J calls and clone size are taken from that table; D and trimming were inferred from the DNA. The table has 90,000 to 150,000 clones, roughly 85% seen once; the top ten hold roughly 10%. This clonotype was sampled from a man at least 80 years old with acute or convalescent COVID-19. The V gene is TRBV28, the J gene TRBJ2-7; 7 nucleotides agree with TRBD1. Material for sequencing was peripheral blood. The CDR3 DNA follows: TGTGCCAGCAGTTTGACAGGGAGGCAGTACTTC. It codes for CASSLTGRQYF.